Here is one TCR beta chain with its context. Method: immunoSEQ multiplex PCR; TCRdb's copy keeps in-frame clones and lacks some. The sample lists more than 2,000,000 clones, approximately 93% occurring once. The source of the sample is a study of shared clonotypes between healthy human individuals. The CDR3 consists of 13 residues. Germline V gene lookup returns CDR1 SGDLS and CDR2 YYNGEE. V dropped 0 bases and J dropped 6 bases, with 9 bases sitting between them. This TCR derives from a man aged 18 to 35 in good health. Some clones in this sample may be carry-over from other donors' samples. Sequenced input: naive CD4+ T cells from PBMCs. Subset denoted: CD45RA+ positively selected. This sequence joins TRBV9 and TRBJ2-5; unclear D gene. CDR3 DNA sequence: TGTGCCAGCAGCGTAGAGGTTCGCCAGACCCAGTACTTC. It encodes CASSVEVRQTQYF.